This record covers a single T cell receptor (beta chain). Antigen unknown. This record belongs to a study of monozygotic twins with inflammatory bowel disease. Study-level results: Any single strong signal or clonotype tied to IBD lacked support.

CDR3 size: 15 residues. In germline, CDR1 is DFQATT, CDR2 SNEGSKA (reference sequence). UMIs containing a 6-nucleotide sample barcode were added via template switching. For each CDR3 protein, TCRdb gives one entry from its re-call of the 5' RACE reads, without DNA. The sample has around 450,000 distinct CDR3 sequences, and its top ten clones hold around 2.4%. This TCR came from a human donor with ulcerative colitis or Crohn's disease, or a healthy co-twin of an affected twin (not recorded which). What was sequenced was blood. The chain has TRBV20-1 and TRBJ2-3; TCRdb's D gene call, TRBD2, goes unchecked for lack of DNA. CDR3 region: CSARDQEDFTDTQYF.